A single sample gave rise to the 9 T cell receptor beta chains below, sequenced in a study of shared clonotypes between healthy human individuals. Assay: immunoSEQ multiplex PCR; the TCRdb copy retains only in-frame clones and omits some. The sample records 2 million to 2.5 million clones, 85% to 95% being singletons. Sequences were obtained from naive CD4+ T cells sorted from blood. Subset of the sample: CD45RA+ positively selected. The receptors shown here come from a young man in good health.

The chain couples TRBV6-1 to TRBJ2-7; 12 nucleotides match TRBD1. The CDR3 is made up of 15 amino acids. V dropped 5 bases and J dropped 2; count of bases not matched to a gene: 4. Germline CDR1 is MNHNS and CDR2 is SASEGT. The CDR3 nucleotides are TGTGCCAGCAGTCGGGGGACAGGGGGCCCCTACGAGCAGTACTTC. It specifies CASSRGTGGPYEQYF.

This chain uses TRBV25-1 with TRBJ2-5; D is tentatively TRBD1 or TRBD2 (6 bases each). This CDR3 spans 17 amino acids. V was trimmed by 1 base and J by 4 bases, leaving 19 bases between them. The germline gives CDR1 MGHDK, CDR2 SYGVNS. The chain's CDR3 is CASSESGAGSHRETQYF. CDR3 DNA: TGTGCCAGCAGTGAATCGGGGGCCGGATCCCACAGAGAGACCCAGTACTTC.

V usage is TRBV5-1 and J usage is TRBJ2-1; D is unresolved. The V end was cut by 8 bases, the J end by 9 bases, with 42 bases between. This CDR3 contains 21 residues. The germline V gene encodes CDR1 SGHRS and CDR2 YFSETQ. CDR3 amino acids: CASQLLPLYKRQNENPSEQFF. The CDR3 DNA is TGCGCCAGTCAGCTTCTCCCTCTTTACAAACGACAAAACGAAAATCCAAGTGAGCAGTTCTTC.

V usage is TRBV4-1 and J usage is TRBJ2-1; 10 bases are a match to TRBD2. V shed 3 bases, J shed 9 bases, and the junction held 17 bases outside the gene matches. The CDR3 loop spans 18 amino acids. The germline gives CDR1 MGHRA, CDR2 YSYEKL. This chain's CDR3 is CASSQTGVLAGASGEQFF. The CDR3 DNA sequence: TGCGCCAGCAGCCAGACGGGGGTTCTAGCGGGAGCGTCGGGTGAGCAGTTCTTC.

For the CDR3, the DNA is TGCGCCAGCAGCCAAGATGGGGCGACAGGGCGATACTCCTACGAGCAGTACTTC. Translating it yields CASSQDGATGRYSYEQYF. J is TRBJ2-7 and V is TRBV4-1; TRBD1 aligns across 7 bases. Germline values: CDR1 MGHRA, CDR2 YSYEKL. The CDR3 is 18 amino acids. The V gene end was trimmed by 0 bases and the J gene end by 0 bases; junction bases not matched to a gene: 11.

The genes are TRBV2 and TRBJ1-4; TRBD1 might be the D (5 bases). Germline CDR1 and CDR2: SNHLY and FYNNEI. The CDR3 is 15 amino acids. The ends were cut back, 6 bases at V and 8 bases at J, with 19 bases in the middle. In DNA, the CDR3 is TGTGCCAGCAGCCCCCGCGGGGGGAGGGAGGAAAAACTGTTTTTT. Translation gives CASSPRGGREEKLFF.

The chain is built from TRBV6-1 and TRBJ2-7, with TRBD2 matching over 7 bases. Germline CDR1 is MNHNS and CDR2 is SASEGT. V was clipped by 1 base and J by 7 bases; unmatched bases: 16. This CDR3 has 17 amino acids. The CDR3 loop is CASSEEIGYGGGGEQYF. CDR3 in DNA: TGTGCCAGCAGTGAAGAGATTGGCTATGGCGGGGGAGGAGAGCAGTACTTC.

This chain connects TRBV6-1 to TRBJ1-6; 7 nucleotides match TRBD1. This CDR3 is built from 15 residues. Germline lookup yields CDR1 MNHNS and CDR2 SASEGT. After removal of 4 bases from V and 8 bases from J, the junction contained 8 bases not matched to a gene. The CDR3 spells CASSAYGTAYSPLHF. CDR3 sequence (DNA): TGTGCCAGCAGTGCATACGGGACAGCCTATTCACCCCTCCACTTT.

The chain has TRBV11-2 and TRBJ2-3; D call uncertain. The CDR3 totals 15 residues. V lost 5 bases and J lost 2, with 14 bases in between. Germline V gene sequence: CDR1 SGHAT, CDR2 FQNNGV. Here the CDR3 reads CASSLHTDFTDTQYF. The CDR3 DNA reads TGTGCCAGCAGCCTACACACTGATTTCACAGATACGCAGTATTTT.